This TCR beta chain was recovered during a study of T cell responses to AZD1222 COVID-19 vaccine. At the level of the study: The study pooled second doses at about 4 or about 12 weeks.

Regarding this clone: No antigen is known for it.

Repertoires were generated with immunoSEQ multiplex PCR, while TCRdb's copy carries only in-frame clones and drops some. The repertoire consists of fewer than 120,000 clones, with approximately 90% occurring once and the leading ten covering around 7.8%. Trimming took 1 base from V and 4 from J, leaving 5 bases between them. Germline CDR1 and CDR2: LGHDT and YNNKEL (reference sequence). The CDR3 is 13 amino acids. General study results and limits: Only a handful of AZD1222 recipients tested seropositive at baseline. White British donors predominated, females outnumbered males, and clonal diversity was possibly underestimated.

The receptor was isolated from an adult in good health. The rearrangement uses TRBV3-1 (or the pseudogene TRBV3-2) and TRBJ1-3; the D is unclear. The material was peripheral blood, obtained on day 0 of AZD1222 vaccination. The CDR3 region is CASSQGGGNTIYF. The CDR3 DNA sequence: TGTGCCAGCAGCCAAGGGGGAGGAAACACCATATATTTT.